This passage covers 10 T cell receptor beta chains from one sample sequenced in a study of PD-1 blockade in classical Hodgkin lymphoma. With no exception, relapse followed autologous stem cell transplantation in all patients, and brentuximab vedotin exposure varied. Only in-frame clones appear in the TCRdb table, and some are missing; sequencing was by immunoSEQ multiplex PCR. The sample consists of more than 55,000 clones, 88% of them appearing once. Source: peripheral blood mononuclear cells (PBMCs), taken before the second cycle of nivolumab. The receptors come from a human donor with classical Hodgkin lymphoma.

The genes are TRBV5-4 and TRBJ1-1, with TRBD1 matching over 7 bases. Germline V gene sequence: CDR1 SGHNT, CDR2 YYREEE (reference sequence). Trimming at V came to 0 bases and at J to 3 bases, leaving 8 bases not matched to a gene. The CDR3 spans 16 residues. CDR3 DNA: TGTGCCAGCAGCTTGGTTCCCGACAGGGCATACACTGAAGCTTTCTTT. It is translated as CASSLVPDRAYTEAFF.

The J gene is TRBJ1-5, the V gene TRBV6-1, with D possibly matching TRBD1 (5 bases). Per the germline V gene, CDR1 is MNHNS and CDR2 is SASEGT. CDR3 length equals 13 residues. V gave up 6 bases and J gave up 2 bases, with 8 bases separating them. The CDR3 sequence is CASRVRGNQPQHF. The CDR3 region has the DNA TGTGCCAGCAGGGTCAGGGGCAATCAGCCCCAGCATTTT.

The rearrangement uses TRBV5-1 and TRBJ1-1; 11 positions agree with TRBD1. V lost 1 base to trimming and J lost 3 bases; unmatched junction nucleotides: 8. Germline CDR1 SGHRS, CDR2 YFSETQ. The CDR3 sequence is 17 residues long. The CDR3 protein is CASSLQPGQGGDTEAFF. CDR3 sequence (DNA): TGCGCCAGCAGCTTGCAACCGGGACAGGGGGGTGACACTGAAGCTTTCTTT.

This chain joins TRBV5-1 and TRBJ1-2; TRBD1 agrees at 7 bases. The CDR3 consists of 14 residues. Germline V gene data show CDR1 as SGHRS and CDR2 as YFSETQ. The ends lost 0 bases at V and 8 bases at J; junction bases unmatched: 7. In DNA, the CDR3 is TGCGCCAGCAGCTTGGCCCCGGGACAGACAGGCTACACCTTC. Translating it yields CASSLAPGQTGYTF.

Note on this clone: The same CDR3 can be traced to other DNA sequences in this sample. The V gene is TRBV6-5, the J gene TRBJ1-2; 9 nucleotides line up with TRBD1. Germline V gene lookup returns CDR1 MNHEY and CDR2 SVGAGI. The CDR3 covers 15 residues. With 0 bases clipped from V and 5 bases from J, the junction kept 4 bases outside the gene matches. The CDR3 bases are TGTGCCAGCAGTTACTCCGGGACAGGGTATTATGGCTACACCTTC. This sequence encodes CASSYSGTGYYGYTF.

The rearrangement links TRBV2 to TRBJ2-3; TRBD2 matches 8 bases. V shed 1 base and J 6 bases; nucleotides not matched to a gene: 6. Germline assignment: CDR1 SNHLY and CDR2 FYNNEI. CDR3 size: 15 residues. CDR3 residues: CASSEVGGAGDTQYF. CDR3 nucleotide sequence: TGTGCCAGCAGTGAAGTCGGGGGGGCCGGGGATACGCAGTATTTT.

V is TRBV7-9 and J is TRBJ2-6; a weak D match, TRBD1 (6 bases). V was trimmed by 6 bases and J by 2 bases, leaving 11 bases between them. The CDR3 has 15 residues. Germline V gives CDR1 SEHNR, CDR2 FQNEAQ (reference sequence). CDR3 DNA: TGTGCCAGCAGTTCCTCAGGGGCTGGGGCCAACGTCCTGACTTTC. Amino acid sequence: CASSSSGAGANVLTF.

The chain combines TRBV10-2 with TRBJ1-6, with a weak D call TRBD1 (5 bases). Germline V gene sequence: CDR1 WSHSY, CDR2 SAAADI. Trimming left V 4 bases short and J 10 bases short, with 17 bases between. This CDR3 has 15 residues. For the CDR3, the DNA is TGCGCCAGCAGTGTTGTGATTCGAGGGGACTCACCCCTCCACTTT. It translates to CASSVVIRGDSPLHF.

This chain links TRBV5-1 with TRBJ2-2, with TRBD1 matching over 11 bases. V shed 4 bases, J shed 7 bases, and the junction held 6 bases outside the gene matches. The CDR3 runs 15 residues. Germline loops: CDR1 SGHRS, CDR2 YFSETQ. The CDR3, as DNA: TGCGCCAGCAGCGGACAGGGGGCAATAGGCGGGGAGCTGTTTTTT. This translates into CASSGQGAIGGELFF.

This chain uses TRBV6-6 with TRBJ1-2, with 9 nucleotides matching TRBD1. Per the germline V gene, CDR1 is MNHNY and CDR2 is SVGAGI (reference sequence). The CDR3 is made up of 15 amino acids. V trimming: 4 bases; J trimming: 5 bases; junction bases outside the gene matches: 8. CDR3 DNA: TGTGCCAGCAGTTCACACGGACAGGGGAGATATGGCTACACCTTC. Translating gives CASSSHGQGRYGYTF.